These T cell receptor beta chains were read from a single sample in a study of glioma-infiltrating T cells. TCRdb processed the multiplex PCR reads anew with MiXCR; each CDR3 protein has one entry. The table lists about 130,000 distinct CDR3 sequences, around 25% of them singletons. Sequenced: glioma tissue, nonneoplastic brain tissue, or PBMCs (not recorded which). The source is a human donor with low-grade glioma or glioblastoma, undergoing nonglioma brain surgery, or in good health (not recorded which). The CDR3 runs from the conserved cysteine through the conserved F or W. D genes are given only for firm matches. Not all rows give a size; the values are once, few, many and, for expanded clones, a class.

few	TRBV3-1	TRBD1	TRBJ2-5	TGTGCCAGCAAAAGGGGACAGGGGGCAGGGGAGACCCAGTACTTC	CASKRGQGAGETQYF
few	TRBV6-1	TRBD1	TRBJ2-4	TGTGCCAGCAGTGGTGACAGGGCTGAGGCCAAAAACATTCAGTACTTC	CASSGDRAEAKNIQYF
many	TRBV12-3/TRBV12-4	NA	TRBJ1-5	TGTGCCAGCAGTTTCATTTCTCCGTATCAGCCCCAGCATTTT	CASSFISPYQPQHF
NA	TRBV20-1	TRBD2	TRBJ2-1	TGCAGTGCCCTCTCTAGCGGGGATTCCAATGAGCAGTTCTTC	CSALSSGDSNEQFF
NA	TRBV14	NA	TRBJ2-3	TGTGCCAGCAGCCAACGGTTGGGGGCGACAGATACGCAGTATTTT	CASSQRLGATDTQYF
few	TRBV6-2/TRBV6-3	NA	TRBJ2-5	TGTGCCAGCAGCCCCCCGGGAGCAGAGACCCAGTACTTC	CASSPPGAETQYF
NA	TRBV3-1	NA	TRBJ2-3	TGTGCCAGCAGCCAAGCAACCCGAGGAGATACGCAGTATTTT	CASSQATRGDTQYF
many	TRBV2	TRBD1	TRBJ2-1	TGTGCCAGCAGTGTCCGCGAGGGGGCGATGGGTCGGTTCTTC	CASSVREGAMGRFF
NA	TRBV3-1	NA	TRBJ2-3	TGTGCCAGCAGCCATCGAACTAGCACAGATACGCAGTATTTT	CASSHRTSTDTQYF
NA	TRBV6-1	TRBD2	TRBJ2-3	TGTGCCAGCAGTTTCCAAGCGGGGAGGGCAGATACGCAGTATTTT	CASSFQAGRADTQYF
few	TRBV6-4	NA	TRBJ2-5	TGTGCCAGCAGTCCCGGAGTAGCGCAGCGAGAGACCCAGTACTTC	CASSPGVAQRETQYF
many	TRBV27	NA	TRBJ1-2	TGTGCCAGCAGGGGGGCGGGGGGGACCTATGGCTACACCTTC	CASRGAGGTYGYTF
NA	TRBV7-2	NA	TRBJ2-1	TGTGCCAGCAGCTTAGAGGGGGTCCTCTCCTACAATGAGCAGTTCTTC	CASSLEGVLSYNEQFF
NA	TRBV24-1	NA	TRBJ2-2	TGTGCCACCAGTGATTTGGGGGTGGACAGAGCGAACACCGGGGAGCTGTTTTTT	CATSDLGVDRANTGELFF
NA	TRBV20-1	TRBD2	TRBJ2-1	TGCAGTGCTAGCCTCTGGGCGGGGGGCACCAATGAGCAGTTCTTC	CSASLWAGGTNEQFF
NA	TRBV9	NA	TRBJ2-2	TGTGCCAGCAGCGCCCACAAGGACACCGGGGAGCTGTTTTTT	CASSAHKDTGELFF
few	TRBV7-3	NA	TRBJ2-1	TGTGCCAGCAGCTACCACGGGGGAAGCTCCTACAATGAGCAGTTCTTC	CASSYHGGSSYNEQFF